This record concerns one T cell receptor (beta chain) sequence. This record belongs to a study of blood T cell repertoires in COVID-19. The wider study: Specimens from acute and convalescent COVID-19 originated in the United States, Italy and Spain. The cDNA or gDNA used as material had been derived from T cells, B-cell-depleted T cells, or PBMCs.

CDR1 is SQVTM, CDR2 ANQGSEA, per germline. V lost 7 bases to trimming and J lost 5 bases, with 17 bases between them. This CDR3 spans 13 amino acids. Original handling: Nucleated cell number was recorded as an estimate derived from reference gene primer amplification. Profiled with immunoSEQ multiplex PCR; TCRdb holds only in-frame clones, not every one. That table is the source of V, J and clone size, and D and trimming were worked out from the DNA. The sample consists of 100,000 to 150,000 clones, 65% to 90% of them appearing once. Sequencing was carried out using peripheral blood. The V and J genes are TRBV29-1 and TRBJ1-1, with D possibly TRBD1 on 6 matching bases. The TCR comes from a woman older than 75 with acute or convalescent COVID-19. DNA for the CDR3: TGCAGCGACACCGAGGGGGTGGTTACTGAAGCTTTCTTT. Its protein product is CSDTEGVVTEAFF.